The 8 T cell receptor beta chains below all came from one sample that was sequenced in a study of graft-versus-host responses after intestinal transplantation. Measured with immunoSEQ multiplex PCR; TCRdb has only the in-frame clones, and not every one. This sample has 25,000 or so clones, with roughly 90% found just once. This material consisted of PBMCs, taken around 38 days after intestinal transplant. The receptors derive from a human patient who received an intestinal transplant, so some T cells may come from the graft donor.

This chain's CDR3 is CASSKVGDRAGYEQYF. CDR3 DNA sequence: TGTGCCAGCAGCAAAGTCGGAGACAGGGCCGGCTACGAGCAGTACTTC. The rearrangement links TRBV21-1 to TRBJ2-5; TRBD1 is the table's D call, not checked against the DNA. The J call is uncertain, as TRBJ2-7 better fits the DNA end. TRBV21-1 is tagged as a pseudogene. The CDR3 consists of 16 residues.

This chain connects TRBV5-1 to TRBJ2-7; TRBD1 is a possible D gene (7 bases). V was pared by 2 bases and J by 4 bases, with 16 bases between. The CDR3 contains 15 residues. Germline CDR1 reads SGHRS; CDR2 reads YFSETQ. CDR3: CASSFYRGAGYEQYF. For the CDR3, the DNA is TGCGCCAGCAGCTTCTACAGGGGCGCGGGGTACGAGCAGTACTTC.

The J gene is TRBJ1-2, the V gene TRBV28; a possible D gene is TRBD1 (5 bases). Between the trimmed V and J ends, which lost 2 bases and 4 bases, there was a span of 11 bases. Per germline, CDR1 MDHEN and CDR2 SYDVKM. The CDR3 totals 14 residues. The DNA for the CDR3 is TGTGCCAGCAGTTTAGGGTTCGGGGGCTATGGCTACACCTTC. Its protein product is CASSLGFGGYGYTF.

The chain links TRBV28 to TRBJ1-5; D perhaps matches TRBD1 (5 bases). The CDR3 is made up of 13 amino acids. The germline gives CDR1 MDHEN, CDR2 SYDVKM. The V end was cut by 3 bases, the J end by 8 bases, with 11 bases between. The CDR3 loop is CASSFGGVKPQHF. Here the CDR3 DNA reads TGTGCCAGCAGTTTTGGGGGAGTGAAGCCCCAGCATTTT.

The chain joins TRBV6-5 to TRBJ2-7; the D is unclear. The V end was cut by 2 bases, the J end by 1 base, with 6 bases between. Germline loops: CDR1 MNHEY, CDR2 SVGAGI. CDR3 size: 13 residues. The CDR3 here is CASSYGVSYEQYF. DNA for the CDR3: TGTGCCAGCAGTTACGGGGTTTCCTACGAGCAGTACTTC.

The V gene is TRBV29-1, the J gene TRBJ1-1; 8 bases are a match to TRBD1. This CDR3 region has 14 residues. Trimming removed 8 bases from V and 1 base from J; junction bases left unmatched: 9. Germline V gene data show CDR1 as SQVTM and CDR2 as ANQGSEA. The CDR3 spells CSQGAGPRNTEAFF. Here the CDR3 DNA reads TGCAGCCAGGGGGCCGGCCCAAGGAACACTGAAGCTTTCTTT.

This chain connects TRBV18 to TRBJ2-1; 11 bases match TRBD2. CDR1 is KGHSH and CDR2 is LQKENI in the germline V gene. This CDR3 is 21 amino acids long. With 3 bases clipped from V and 5 bases from J, the junction kept 21 bases outside the gene matches. In nucleotides, the CDR3 is TGTGCCAGCTCACCCCGGCCTACTGGGACTAGCGGCCCTAGCACCAACAATGAGCAGTTCTTC. It codes for CASSPRPTGTSGPSTNNEQFF.

This clone was seen only a few times. The gene calls are TRBV6-4 and TRBJ2-3; 11 positions match TRBD2. V gave up 5 bases and J gave up 0 bases; unmatched junction bases: 1. The V gene's germline CDR1 is MRHNA and CDR2 SNTAGT. The CDR3 length is 15 residues. The CDR3 reads CASSRTSGSTDTQYF. In nucleotides, the CDR3 is TGTGCCAGCAGTAGGACTAGCGGGAGCACAGATACGCAGTATTTT.